Below, 30 T cell receptor beta chains from the same sample are listed, as sequenced in a study of CD8 T cells in ankylosing spondylitis (dated by TCRdb to about 2017). The library was generated by 5' RACE. This sample was sequenced with an Illumina HiSeq 2500. TCRdb reprocessed the public reads (quality trimming at Q25 with fastp, clone calling with MiXCR) and kept in-frame beta chains. Identical CDR3 proteins give one entry, which carries the most common genes and DNA. Counted in this sample were 500,000 or so distinct CDR3 sequences; 5.3% of them appeared once. The leading ten clones occupy under 4.5% of the sample. Summary of the overall study and its limitations: A TCR beta motif made up of several highly homologous amino acid variants appeared to be characteristic of blood from ankylosing spondylitis patients.

These receptors' targets are unknown. Sequenced: blood, either unsorted or a sorted T cell fraction (not recorded which). Receptors were obtained from a male donor with ankylosing spondylitis.

This clonotype has a count of ten or more. The chain is built from TRBV7-6 and TRBJ1-1; D uncertain. The CDR3 consists of 15 residues. V was pared by 1 base and J by 1 base, with 10 bases between. The V gene's germline CDR1 is SGHVS and CDR2 FNYEAQ. The CDR3 coding sequence is TGTGCCAGCAGCTTAGATCTAGGGTCGAACACTGAAGCTTTCTTT. Residues: CASSLDLGSNTEAFF.

This clonotype was picked up many times. This chain uses TRBV20-1 with TRBJ2-5; tentatively, D is TRBD2 (6 bases). This CDR3 is built from 14 residues. Trimming took off 2 bases at V and 4 bases at J, with 14 bases between the two ends. The germline V gene has CDR1 DFQATT and CDR2 SNEGSKA (reference sequence). The CDR3 protein is CSARRLDERETQYF. The DNA of the CDR3 is TGCAGTGCTAGACGACTAGATGAGCGAGAGACCCAGTACTTC.

This clonotype was picked up a small number of times. The chain combines TRBV6-5 with TRBJ2-7; D call uncertain. The germline V gene encodes CDR1 MNHEY and CDR2 SVGAGI. Deletions cut 2 bases from V and 5 bases from J, with 10 bases between. The CDR3 runs 13 residues. CDR3 in amino acids: CASSYRDPDEQYF. CDR3 in DNA: TGTGCCAGCAGTTACAGGGATCCGGACGAGCAGTACTTC.

At least ten counts were recorded for this clonotype. This rearrangement joins TRBV4-3 to TRBJ1-2; D is perhaps TRBD1 (6 bases). In germline, CDR1 is LGHNA, CDR2 YSLEER. Trimming cost V 1 base and J 6 bases, with 15 bases left between them. The length of the CDR3 is 15 residues. CDR3 residues: CASSQVGGLLNGYTF. CDR3 nucleotide sequence: TGCGCCAGCAGCCAAGTTGGGGGGCTGTTAAATGGCTACACCTTC.

The sample holds many counts of this clonotype. The J gene is TRBJ2-2, the V gene TRBV12-3 or TRBV12-4; D remains ambiguous. V dropped 5 bases and J dropped 2 bases, with 6 bases sitting between them. CDR3 length: 13 residues. The CDR3 here is CASSPVNTGELFF. The CDR3 DNA reads TGTGCCAGCAGTCCAGTAAACACCGGGGAGCTGTTTTTT.

This clonotype was observed a handful of times. The chain is built from TRBV19 and TRBJ2-1, with 7 bases fitting TRBD2. The CDR3 extends over 15 amino acids. Germline V lookup: CDR1 LNHDA, CDR2 SQIVND (reference sequence). V lost 5 bases, J lost 0 bases, and 4 bases stayed unmatched. CDR3 sequence (DNA): TGTGCCAGTAGTTGGAGCGGGGTCTCCTACAATGAGCAGTTCTTC. This encodes CASSWSGVSYNEQFF.

There are many counts of this clonotype. The rearrangement uses TRBV6-2 or TRBV6-3 and TRBJ2-7, with 12 bases that match TRBD2. CDR1 and CDR2 (germline): MNHEY, SVGEGT. The CDR3 is 15 amino acids. V trimming: 6 bases; J trimming: 1 base; junction bases outside the gene matches: 4. As DNA, the CDR3 is TGTGCCAGCAGGGAAGGACTAGCGGGGTCCTACGAGCAGTACTTC. Translated, it gives CASREGLAGSYEQYF.

This chain joins TRBV5-1 and TRBJ2-2, with TRBD1 as a possible D gene (6 bases). Germline CDR1 is SGHRS and CDR2 is YFSETQ. This CDR3 contains 16 residues. V was trimmed by 4 bases and J by 0 bases, leaving 13 bases between them. The CDR3 loop reads CASSPLQGPNTGELFF. CDR3 DNA sequence: TGCGCCAGCAGCCCGTTACAGGGACCGAACACCGGGGAGCTGTTTTTT.

This clonotype was recorded many times. The chain links TRBV5-1 to TRBJ2-7; TRBD1 is a possible D gene (5 bases). The germline gives CDR1 SGHRS, CDR2 YFSETQ. The V and J ends lost 4 bases and 6 bases respectively, with 11 bases between them. The CDR3 loop spans 12 amino acids. CDR3 residues: CASSPDIFEQYF. CDR3 DNA sequence: TGCGCCAGCAGCCCGGACATTTTCGAGCAGTACTTC. Full variable domain (outside the CDR3, taken from reference TRBV5-1 and TRBJ2-7): KAGVTQTPRYLIKTRGQQVTLSCSPISGHRSVSWYQQTPGQGLQFLFEYFSETQRNKGNFPGRFSGRQFSNSRSEMNVSTLELGDSALYLCASSPDIFEQYFGPGTRLTVT.

This clonotype was picked up many times. This rearrangement joins TRBV15 to TRBJ1-1; 7 bases align to TRBD1. V dropped 5 bases and J dropped 2; count of bases not matched to a gene: 5. CDR1 LNHNV and CDR2 YYDKDF come from the germline V gene (reference sequence). The CDR3 spans 14 residues. The CDR3 DNA reads TGTGCCACCAGCCGACAGGGACAAAACACTGAAGCTTTCTTT. It specifies CATSRQGQNTEAFF.

This clonotype was seen only a few times. The chain uses TRBV7-2 and TRBJ2-3, with 8 bases fitting TRBD1. Looked up from germline, CDR1 is SGHTA and CDR2 is FQGNSA. This CDR3 spans 16 amino acids. J lost 4 bases, V lost 4 bases, and 10 bases had no gene match. The CDR3 reads CASSSGQGARADTQYF. The CDR3 region has the DNA TGTGCCAGCAGCTCCGGTCAGGGGGCCCGTGCAGATACGCAGTATTTT.

A few counts support this clonotype. V gene TRBV5-1 combines with J gene TRBJ1-1; tentatively, D is TRBD1 (6 bases). The germline gives CDR1 SGHRS, CDR2 YFSETQ. V shed 4 bases and J shed 1 base, with 11 bases lying between them. This CDR3 comprises 14 residues. In DNA form, the CDR3 reads TGCGCCAGCAGCCCAGGACAGCCGAACACTGAAGCTTTCTTT. This codes for CASSPGQPNTEAFF.

In the case of this clonotype: A much larger clonotype is one base distant, so this may be a read error. It is likely a read error, because the conserved phenylalanine at the end of the CDR3 is missing. V is TRBV10-3 and J is TRBJ1-1; D is ambiguous. Trimming pared 10 bases from V and 6 bases from J, leaving 21 bases between. Germline loops: CDR1 ENHRY, CDR2 SYGVKD. The CDR3 covers 14 residues. The CDR3 DNA reads TGTGCCACGGCTGGAGTGGCTAGCTCTTCTGAAGCTTTCTCT. Translating it yields CATAGVASSSEAFS.

This clonotype appeared a few times. The CDR3 region has the DNA TGTGCCAGCAGCCGCACCGGGACAGGGAGCTCCTACGAGCAGTACTTC. This translates into CASSRTGTGSSYEQYF. This chain links TRBV6-1 with TRBJ2-7, with 9 bases lining up with TRBD1. The J segment lost 0 bases and the V segment lost 6 bases, leaving 9 bases of the junction unmatched. Germline loops: CDR1 MNHNS, CDR2 SASEGT. CDR3 size: 16 residues.

This clonotype was picked up many times. The chain couples TRBV28 to TRBJ1-2; no firm D call. V was clipped by 4 bases and J by 4 bases, with 13 bases between them. The CDR3 runs to 14 residues. Germline assignment: CDR1 MDHEN and CDR2 SYDVKM. CDR3 amino acids: CASSSVGLFYGYTF. CDR3 nucleotides: TGTGCCAGCAGTTCCGTTGGACTGTTCTATGGCTACACCTTC.

This clonotype turned up a few times. The chain couples TRBV7-9 to TRBJ2-3; the match to TRBD1 covers 8 bases. Losses at the gene ends were 4 bases for V and 6 bases for J; bases not matched to a gene: 15. This CDR3 has 17 residues. Germline CDR1 reads SEHNR; CDR2 reads FQNEAQ (reference sequence). The CDR3 DNA sequence: TGTGCCAGCAGCTCAACTAACCCGGACAGGGCTTTTGATACGCAGTATTTT. Amino acid sequence: CASSSTNPDRAFDTQYF.

To note about this clonotype: A much larger clone sits a single nucleotide away, making a read error possible. The rearrangement uses TRBV9 and TRBJ1-1, with D tentatively TRBD1 (6 bases). V lost 6 bases, J lost 5 bases, and 20 bases lay in between. The CDR3 has 15 amino acids. The germline gives CDR1 SGDLS, CDR2 YYNGEE. The CDR3 reads CASTPLWGAETEAFF. CDR3 sequence (DNA): TGTGCCAGCACCCCGCTTTGGGGGGCAGAAACTGAAGCTTTCTTT.

The sample holds a few counts of this clonotype. The CDR3, as DNA: TGTGCCAGCAGCCAAGAGGAGGGGGCGCGGAGTGAAAAACTGTTTTTT. This translates into CASSQEEGARSEKLFF. The genes are TRBV4-2 and TRBJ1-4; 7 positions match TRBD1. V trimming: 0 bases; J trimming: 7 bases; junction bases outside the gene matches: 8. This CDR3 is 16 amino acids long. The germline CDR1 and CDR2 sequences are LGHNA and YNFKEQ.

This chain connects TRBV7-8 to TRBJ2-1, with D possibly matching TRBD2 (6 bases). The CDR3 spans 14 residues. The germline gives CDR1 SGHVS, CDR2 FQNEAQ. Trimming shortened V by 5 bases and J by 6 bases, and 14 bases separated the two germline ends. CDR3 region: CASSPRDWTNEQFF. DNA for the CDR3: TGTGCCAGCAGCCCCCGGGACTGGACCAATGAGCAGTTCTTC.

This clonotype was found many times. V is TRBV27 and J is TRBJ2-7; 8 nucleotides agree with TRBD2. The germline gives CDR1 MNHEY, CDR2 SMNVEV (reference sequence). The length of the CDR3 is 16 residues. The J segment lost 1 base and the V segment lost 7 bases, leaving 12 bases of the junction unmatched. The CDR3, as DNA: TGTGCCAGCACCCCCGGGAGGGAAGGGAGATCCTACGAGCAGTACTTC. Its translation is CASTPGREGRSYEQYF.

On this clonotype: This may arise from a read error, as a much more abundant clone is one base away. V is TRBV18 and J is TRBJ2-2; a possible D gene is TRBD1 (6 bases). Germline CDR1 is KGHSH and CDR2 is LQKENI. The CDR3 loop spans 17 amino acids. V was trimmed by 2 bases and J by 1 base, leaving 14 bases between them. For the CDR3, the DNA is TGTGCCAGCTCACCAAAGAAACAGGGCCTGAACACCGGGGAGCTGTTTTTT. Its translation is CASSPKKQGLNTGELFF. The full variable domain, its missing parts supplied by reference TRBV18 and TRBJ2-2, is NAGVMQNPRHLVRRRGQEARLRCSPMKGHSHVYWYRQLPEEGLKFMVYLQKENIIDESGMPKERFSAEFPKEGPSILRIQQVVRGDSAAYFCASSPKKQGLNTGELFFGEGSRLTVL.

The chain carries TRBV5-1 and TRBJ2-5, with TRBD1 identical over 10 bases. The CDR3 totals 17 residues. J was trimmed by 1 base and V by 5 bases; bases with no gene match: 11. In germline, CDR1 is SGHRS, CDR2 YFSETQ. This CDR3 reads CASSFPGTGAGQETQYF. The CDR3 DNA follows: TGCGCCAGCAGTTTCCCTGGGACAGGGGCGGGCCAAGAGACCCAGTACTTC. Complete variable domain (other parts from reference TRBV5-1 and TRBJ2-5): KAGVTQTPRYLIKTRGQQVTLSCSPISGHRSVSWYQQTPGQGLQFLFEYFSETQRNKGNFPGRFSGRQFSNSRSEMNVSTLELGDSALYLCASSFPGTGAGQETQYFGPGTRLLVL.

This clonotype was detected a few times. The J gene is TRBJ2-7, the V gene TRBV29-1; weak D call: TRBD1 (6 bases). V was shortened by 5 bases and J by 0 bases, with 14 bases between the two germline ends. The CDR3 is 14 residues long. The germline CDR1 and CDR2 sequences are SQVTM and ANQGSEA. The CDR3 coding sequence is TGCAGCGTTTACGACGGACAGATCTCCTACGAGCAGTACTTC. Protein sequence: CSVYDGQISYEQYF.

This clonotype has ten or more counts. V is TRBV20-1 and J is TRBJ1-1; D not certain. V lost 1 base and J lost 1, with 10 bases in between. CDR1 is DFQATT, CDR2 SNEGSKA, per germline (reference sequence). The CDR3 is 14 amino acids. Here the CDR3 reads CSARVLTGNTEAFF. The CDR3, as DNA: TGCAGTGCTAGAGTCTTAACGGGGAACACTGAAGCTTTCTTT.

This clonotype was recorded many times. This chain links TRBV7-9 with TRBJ2-7, with D possibly TRBD2 on 5 matching bases. The germline gives CDR1 SEHNR, CDR2 FQNEAQ (reference sequence). The V and J ends lost 5 bases and 2 bases respectively, with 10 bases between them. The CDR3 contains 13 residues. CDR3 protein: CASSPTLAYEQYF. The CDR3 DNA sequence: TGTGCCAGCAGCCCGACACTAGCCTACGAGCAGTACTTC.

This clonotype was seen many times. The chain is built from TRBV29-1 and TRBJ1-1, with a weak D call TRBD1 (6 bases). Trimming shortened V by 4 bases and J by 5 bases, and 11 bases separated the two germline ends. This CDR3 has 12 amino acids. Germline loops: CDR1 SQVTM, CDR2 ANQGSEA. This CDR3 is CSVGFRGTEAFF. The CDR3 nucleotides are TGCAGCGTTGGGTTTAGGGGGACTGAAGCTTTCTTT.

This clonotype appeared a few times. V usage is TRBV5-1 and J usage is TRBJ1-6, with D unclear. Per the germline V gene, CDR1 is SGHRS and CDR2 is YFSETQ. The CDR3 has 14 residues. Trimming removed 6 bases from V and 7 bases from J, with 14 bases in between. CDR3 sequence reads: CASTGGEGNSPLHF. CDR3 DNA sequence: TGCGCCAGCACCGGTGGCGAAGGGAATTCACCCCTCCACTTT.

This clonotype came up many times. This chain uses TRBV20-1 with TRBJ1-1, with D possibly TRBD1 on 5 matching bases. The V gene's germline CDR1 is DFQATT and CDR2 SNEGSKA (reference sequence). Trimming removed 3 bases from V and 1 base from J, with 18 bases in between. The CDR3 loop spans 16 amino acids. CDR3 DNA: TGCAGTGCTAGCGGTCAGGGATCCTCGGGGAACACTGAAGCTTTCTTT. It yields the protein CSASGQGSSGNTEAFF.

This clonotype was counted many times. DNA of the CDR3: TGTGCCAGCCAACTGGGCCCTCTTTCACCCCTCCACTTT. This codes for CASQLGPLSPLHF. The V and J genes are TRBV12-3 or TRBV12-4 and TRBJ1-6; D remains unclear. V shed 8 bases and J shed 9 bases, with 14 bases lying between them. The CDR3 totals 13 residues.

The sample holds many counts of this clonotype. The chain carries TRBV9 and TRBJ2-1, with a possible D match to TRBD1 (6 bases). Germline V gene lookup returns CDR1 SGDLS and CDR2 YYNGEE. V gave up 0 bases and J gave up 2 bases, with 12 bases separating them. The CDR3 runs to 16 residues. DNA for the CDR3: TGTGCCAGCAGCGTAGCTCCCGGGACAACCTACAATGAGCAGTTCTTC. Amino acids: CASSVAPGTTYNEQFF. The entire variable domain, with the rest obtained from reference TRBV9 and TRBJ2-1, is as follows: DSGVTQTPKHLITATGQRVTLRCSPRSGDLSVYWYQQSLDQGLQFLIQYYNGEERAKGNILERFSAQQFPDLHSELNLSSLELGDSALYFCASSVAPGTTYNEQFFGPGTRLTVL.